These T cell receptor beta chains were read from a single sample in a study of graft-versus-host responses after intestinal transplantation. Some clones are missing from TCRdb's copy, which holds only in-frame ones; the method was immunoSEQ multiplex PCR. The table lists 9,500 to 15,000 clones, 35% of them singletons, with about 3.2% in the top ten. The sample here was alloreactive CD8+ T cells from a mixed lymphocyte reaction culture, taken before intestinal transplant. The receptors here all came from a human patient who received an intestinal transplant. CDR3s include the opening cysteine and the closing phenylalanine or tryptophan. The order of the fields is J gene, V gene, clone size, D gene, CDR3 protein, CDR3 DNA. The D gene is left open where the match is weak. Clone size is stated in some rows and not others, as once, few, many or a class when expanded.

J gene: TRBJ2-7
V gene: TRBV7-9
clone size: NA
D gene: NA
CDR3 protein: CASSLGSGEQYF
CDR3 DNA: TGTGCCAGCAGCTTAGGTTCCGGAGAGCAGTACTTC

J gene: TRBJ1-1
V gene: TRBV16
clone size: NA
D gene: NA
CDR3 protein: CASSLTAAANTEAFF
CDR3 DNA: TGTGCCAGCAGCCTCACTGCGGCAGCTAACACTGAAGCTTTCTTT

J gene: TRBJ2-3
V gene: TRBV4-1
clone size: few
D gene: TRBD2
CDR3 protein: CASRGLAGGTDTQYF
CDR3 DNA: TGCGCCAGCAGAGGACTAGCGGGAGGTACAGATACGCAGTATTTT

J gene: TRBJ2-7
V gene: TRBV6-6
clone size: medium-sized
D gene: NA
CDR3 protein: CASSYPGGDGWYF
CDR3 DNA: TGTGCCAGCAGTTACCCCGGCGGGGACGGCTGGTACTTC

J gene: TRBJ2-7
V gene: TRBV27
clone size: NA
D gene: NA
CDR3 protein: CASGLSVNYEQYF
CDR3 DNA: TGTGCCAGCGGTTTATCCGTGAACTACGAGCAGTACTTC

J gene: TRBJ2-5
V gene: TRBV6-1
clone size: NA
D gene: NA
CDR3 protein: CASSRRVQETQYF
CDR3 DNA: TGTGCCAGCAGCCGCAGGGTTCAAGAGACCCAGTACTTC

J gene: TRBJ2-2
V gene: TRBV5-4
clone size: NA
D gene: NA
CDR3 protein: CASSLDHPGELFF
CDR3 DNA: TGTGCCAGCAGCTTGGACCATCCCGGGGAGCTGTTTTTT

J gene: TRBJ2-2
V gene: TRBV27
clone size: NA
D gene: NA
CDR3 protein: CASSFGLNTGELFF
CDR3 DNA: TGTGCCAGCAGTTTTGGACTGAACACCGGGGAGCTGTTTTTT

J gene: TRBJ2-3
V gene: TRBV23-1
clone size: once
D gene: NA
CDR3 protein: CATVGRLSGPTTDTQYF
CDR3 DNA: TGCGCCACCGTCGGACGTCTAAGCGGACCCACCACAGATACGCAGTATTTT

J gene: TRBJ2-7
V gene: TRBV7-6
clone size: few
D gene: TRBD2
CDR3 protein: CASSFGGSSYEQYF
CDR3 DNA: TGTGCCAGCAGCTTTGGCGGGAGCTCCTACGAGCAGTACTTC

J gene: TRBJ1-2
V gene: TRBV4-1
clone size: few
D gene: NA
CDR3 protein: CASSQAQVNGYTF
CDR3 DNA: TGCGCCAGCAGCCAAGCCCAGGTTAATGGCTACACCTTC

J gene: TRBJ2-7
V gene: TRBV27
clone size: few
D gene: TRBD1
CDR3 protein: CASSVTGGPYEQYF
CDR3 DNA: TGTGCCAGCAGTGTGACAGGGGGTCCCTACGAGCAGTACTTC

J gene: TRBJ2-3
V gene: TRBV9
clone size: few
D gene: NA
CDR3 protein: CASSPGGADTQYF
CDR3 DNA: TGTGCCAGCAGCCCCGGGGGCGCAGATACGCAGTATTTT